This T cell receptor beta chain was captured in a study of T-cell memory formation after mild COVID-19. MiXCR, applied by TCRdb to the 5' RACE reads, yields one record per CDR3 protein. Of approximately 340,000 distinct CDR3 sequences listed, approximately 12% are singletons. Findings and caveats of the study: Balance between CD4 and CD8 was seen in clones contracting day 15 to 85, and a CD4+ lean was seen in later expanders.

V lost 0 bases to trimming and J lost 4 bases, with 15 bases between them. The CDR3 contains 16 residues. CDR1 is LGHNA and CDR2 is YNFKEQ in the germline V gene. Worth noting for this clonotype: What it binds is not known.

The chain couples TRBV4-2 to TRBJ1-2, with D possibly matching TRBD1 (5 bases). The clonotype was recovered from a man aged 18-30 years who had mild COVID-19 (a few samples of this study predate the infection). Cell type and time point are not known. The sample comprised PBMCs or a T cell subset sorted from them (not recorded which). The CDR3 region is CASSQEGPGQVYGYTF. The CDR3 DNA reads TGTGCCAGCAGCCAAGAGGGGCCAGGGCAGGTCTATGGCTACACCTTC.